Presented here are 24 T cell receptor beta chains from one specimen sequenced in a study of T-cell memory formation after mild COVID-19. TCRdb re-analysed the 5' RACE reads in MiXCR, keeping a single row per CDR3 protein. The sample includes roughly 620,000 distinct CDR3 sequences, around 17% of them seen just once. The specimen sequenced was PBMCs or a T cell subset sorted from them (not recorded which). The receptors originated from an adult woman who had mild COVID-19 (a few samples of this study predate the infection). Cell type and time point are not known.

This clonotype came up a few times. The chain is built from TRBV3-1 and TRBJ1-2, with unresolved D. Looked up from germline, CDR1 is LGHDT and CDR2 is YNNKEL (reference sequence). This CDR3 has 14 amino acids. Trimming cost V 0 bases and J 6 bases, with 11 bases left between them. CDR3 DNA: TGTGCCAGCAGCCAAGATGGCGGGAGGAATGGCTACACCTTC. Translation: CASSQDGGRNGYTF. Drawing the rest from reference TRBV3-1 and TRBJ1-2, the complete variable domain is DTAVSQTPKYLVTQMGNDKSIKCEQNLGHDTMYWYKQDSKKFLKIMFSYNNKELIINETVPNRFSPKSPDKAHLNLHINSLELGDSAVYFCASSQDGGRNGYTFGSGTRLTVV.

The rearrangement links TRBV27 to TRBJ2-7, with TRBD1 matching 10 bases. Looked up from germline, CDR1 is MNHEY and CDR2 is SMNVEV (reference sequence). V was clipped by 5 bases and J by 5 bases; unmatched bases: 9. The CDR3 runs to 15 residues. CDR3 DNA: TGTGCCAGCAGTACACCGGGACAGGGGACCCACGAGCAGTACTTC. It encodes CASSTPGQGTHEQYF.

The DNA of the CDR3 is TGCAGCGGAGGGGGCAGCGCCGAAAATGAGCAGTTCTTC. Translating gives CSGGGSAENEQFF. The chain uses TRBV29-1 and TRBJ2-1; 7 nucleotides line up with TRBD1. The CDR3 has 13 residues. Germline CDR1 SQVTM, CDR2 ANQGSEA. Trimming removed 7 bases from V and 7 bases from J; junction bases left unmatched: 10.

The table lists this clonotype with many counts. This chain joins TRBV27 and TRBJ2-2; D ambiguous. V was trimmed by 2 bases and J by 8 bases, leaving 9 bases between them. The CDR3 consists of 13 residues. In germline, CDR1 is MNHEY, CDR2 SMNVEV (reference sequence). In DNA, the CDR3 is TGTGCCAGCAGTTTAAGATACCTTGGGGAGCTGTTTTTT. Protein product: CASSLRYLGELFF.

This chain connects TRBV5-4 to TRBJ1-1; 8 nucleotides agree with TRBD1. Germline V gene data show CDR1 as SGHNT and CDR2 as YYREEE (reference sequence). This CDR3 spans 14 amino acids. J was trimmed by 6 bases and V by 3 bases; bases with no gene match: 7. The CDR3 reads CASSSDLQGAEAFF. The CDR3 nucleotides read TGTGCCAGCAGCTCAGATCTACAGGGGGCTGAAGCTTTCTTT.

This clonotype was picked up many times. The chain carries TRBV12-3 or TRBV12-4 and TRBJ2-7, with D perhaps TRBD2 (6 bases). CDR3 length: 13 residues. Between the trimmed V and J ends, which lost 8 bases and 2 bases, there was a span of 13 bases. CDR3 nucleotides: TGTGCCAGCGGCGGCAGGAGGGCCTACGAGCAGTACTTC. This gives the protein CASGGRRAYEQYF.

In this sample, this clonotype turned up a few times. The chain combines TRBV19 with TRBJ2-3; TRBD1 matches 7 bases. J gave up 7 bases and V 6 bases, and 13 bases lay outside the gene matches. Per germline, CDR1 LNHDA and CDR2 SQIVND (reference sequence). The CDR3 totals 15 residues. CDR3 residues: CASSDRADGSNTQYF. CDR3 nucleotide sequence: TGTGCCAGTAGCGACAGGGCCGACGGTTCGAATACGCAGTATTTT.

This clonotype was seen only a few times. This chain connects TRBV9 to TRBJ2-5; 7 nucleotides align to TRBD1. CDR3 length: 17 residues. Germline CDR1 and CDR2: SGDLS and YYNGEE. The V and J ends lost 0 bases and 1 base, in that order; junction bases with no gene match: 9. The CDR3 protein is CASSVGLGGSIQETQYF. The CDR3 DNA reads as TGTGCCAGCAGCGTAGGGTTAGGGGGCTCTATCCAAGAGACCCAGTACTTC. Complete variable domain (other parts from reference TRBV9 and TRBJ2-5): DSGVTQTPKHLITATGQRVTLRCSPRSGDLSVYWYQQSLDQGLQFLIQYYNGEERAKGNILERFSAQQFPDLHSELNLSSLELGDSALYFCASSVGLGGSIQETQYFGPGTRLLVL.

This clonotype was counted only a few times. The chain links TRBV19 to TRBJ1-2, with D hard to call. Germline assignment: CDR1 LNHDA and CDR2 SQIVND (reference sequence). Trimming removed 2 bases from V and 6 bases from J, with 7 bases in between. The CDR3 has 12 amino acids. CDR3: CASSIRRNGYTF. CDR3 DNA sequence: TGTGCCAGTAGTATAAGGAGGAATGGCTACACCTTC.

The J gene is TRBJ1-3, the V gene TRBV4-1, with D unclear. There are 14 residues in the CDR3. Trimming took off 4 bases at V and 1 base at J, with 8 bases between the two ends. CDR1 and CDR2 from the germline V gene are MGHRA and YSYEKL. CDR3 sequence (DNA): TGCGCCAGCAGCCTGATAGATTCTGGAAACACCATATATTTT. The encoded protein is CASSLIDSGNTIYF.

This clonotype was seen ten or more times. This chain connects TRBV4-1 to TRBJ2-1, with a tentative D call TRBD1 (6 bases). CDR1 MGHRA and CDR2 YSYEKL come from the germline V gene. This CDR3 region has 13 residues. V was pared by 8 bases and J by 3 bases, with 11 bases between. This CDR3 is CASQGPVYNEQFF. CDR3 nucleotides: TGCGCCAGCCAGGGGCCGGTCTACAATGAGCAGTTCTTC.

The J gene is TRBJ1-6, the V gene TRBV7-9; 11 nucleotides agree with TRBD1. The trim removed 5 bases at V and 1 base at J, leaving 7 bases unmatched. The germline gives CDR1 SEHNR, CDR2 FQNEAQ (reference sequence). The CDR3 is made up of 18 amino acids. The CDR3 DNA sequence: TGTGCCAGCAGCCGACGGACAGGGGGCGATTCCTATAATTCACCCCTCCACTTT. Protein sequence: CASSRRTGGDSYNSPLHF.

The chain employs TRBV12-3 or TRBV12-4 and TRBJ2-3; 13 bases fit TRBD2. CDR3 length: 15 amino acids. V lost 6 bases to trimming and J lost 5 bases; unmatched junction nucleotides: 5. The CDR3 loop is CASSKTSGRLDTQYF. CDR3 nucleotides: TGTGCCAGCAGCAAGACTAGCGGGAGGCTAGATACGCAGTATTTT.

This clonotype was found a few times. The rearrangement joins TRBV7-9 to TRBJ2-5; 8 positions match TRBD2. V gave up 0 bases and J gave up 3 bases; unmatched junction bases: 6. The CDR3 sequence is 16 residues long. Per the germline V gene, CDR1 is SEHNR and CDR2 is FQNEAQ (reference sequence). In nucleotides, the CDR3 is TGTGCCAGCAGCTTAGCCCTGCGAGCGGGGGAAGAGACCCAGTACTTC. This encodes CASSLALRAGEETQYF.

The gene calls are TRBV19 and TRBJ2-1, with 7 bases identical to TRBD2. The germline V gene has CDR1 LNHDA and CDR2 SQIVND (reference sequence). This CDR3 region has 12 residues. Trimming took 5 bases from V and 9 from J; bases not matched to a gene: 4. The DNA of the CDR3 is TGTGCCAGTAGTGCCGGCGGGGGTGAGCAGTTCTTC. It is translated as CASSAGGGEQFF.

This clonotype turned up a few times. The chain links TRBV6-5 to TRBJ1-4, with a tentative D call TRBD1 (6 bases). The V gene's germline CDR1 is MNHEY and CDR2 SVGAGI. The V and J ends lost 5 bases and 6 bases respectively, with 7 bases between them. The CDR3 extends over 12 amino acids. The CDR3 reads CASSRGDEKLFF. The CDR3 nucleotides read TGTGCCAGCAGTAGGGGGGATGAAAAACTGTTTTTT.

This chain joins TRBV24-1 and TRBJ1-2, with TRBD1 as a possible D gene (6 bases). Germline V gene lookup returns CDR1 KGHDR and CDR2 SFDVKD. The ends were cut back, 3 bases at V and 6 bases at J, with 13 bases in the middle. CDR3 size: 14 residues. CDR3 region: CATSDPRTANGYTF. The CDR3 nucleotides are TGTGCCACCAGTGATCCGCGGACAGCGAATGGCTACACCTTC.

This clonotype was detected many times. V and J are TRBV11-2 and TRBJ1-1, with no clear D. The V and J ends lost 2 bases and 7 bases respectively, with 8 bases between them. Looked up from germline, CDR1 is SGHAT and CDR2 is FQNNGV. The CDR3 runs to 12 residues. The CDR3 reads CASSLRALEAFF. CDR3 DNA sequence: TGTGCCAGCAGCTTAAGGGCCCTTGAAGCTTTCTTT.

The chain uses TRBV6-5 and TRBJ2-7, with D maybe TRBD2 (6 bases). Trimming took 2 bases from V and 9 from J, leaving 14 bases between them. The CDR3 consists of 13 residues. Germline loops: CDR1 MNHEY, CDR2 SVGAGI. CDR3: CASSYGPGGSQYF. In DNA, the CDR3 is TGTGCCAGCAGTTACGGACCCGGGGGATCGCAGTACTTC.

This clonotype was found a few times. The V and J genes are TRBV5-5 and TRBJ1-1; D gene uncertain. The CDR3 runs 15 residues. Germline V lookup: CDR1 SGHKS, CDR2 YYEKEE (reference sequence). V shed 4 bases and J shed 5 bases, with 18 bases lying between them. CDR3 protein: CASSTQGRPVTEAFF. CDR3 coding DNA: TGTGCCAGCAGCACTCAAGGACGGCCCGTAACTGAAGCTTTCTTT.

This clonotype was counted a few times. This chain links TRBV12-3 or TRBV12-4 with TRBJ1-1, with D hard to call. The V end lost 4 bases, the J end lost 7 bases, and 4 bases lay between the germline ends. The CDR3 loop spans 10 amino acids. The CDR3 DNA sequence: TGTGCCAGCAGTTCCAATGAAGCTTTCTTT. Protein product: CASSSNEAFF.

A few counts support this clonotype. Here the CDR3 DNA reads TGTGCCAGCAGCTTTACCTCCCTGGCGGGAGGGTTGGCAGATACGCAGTATTTT. This sequence encodes CASSFTSLAGGLADTQYF. The J gene is TRBJ2-3, the V gene TRBV12-3 or TRBV12-4; 9 bases line up with TRBD2. The ends lost 6 bases at V and 4 bases at J; junction bases unmatched: 17. The CDR3 is 18 amino acids.

This chain joins TRBV7-9 and TRBJ1-1; no firm D call. Trimming removed 5 bases from V and 1 base from J, with 23 bases in between. In germline, CDR1 is SEHNR, CDR2 FQNEAQ (reference sequence). CDR3 size: 18 residues. DNA of the CDR3: TGTGCCAGCAGCCCCCTGGTAGTCAAAGGACTCCCGAACACTGAAGCTTTCTTT. Residues: CASSPLVVKGLPNTEAFF.

This clonotype was counted between two and nine times. This chain links TRBV7-9 with TRBJ2-1; D not resolved. The CDR3 has 18 amino acids. The V and J ends lost 3 bases and 0 bases respectively, with 18 bases between them. Germline loops: CDR1 SEHNR, CDR2 FQNEAQ (reference sequence). CDR3 region: CASSFLATSQSSYNEQFF. The CDR3 region has the DNA TGTGCCAGCAGCTTTTTGGCCACATCTCAGAGCTCCTACAATGAGCAGTTCTTC.